The 30 T cell receptor beta chains listed next were all sequenced from one sample in a study of T-cell reconstitution after alpha-beta-depleted transplantation in children. A TCRbeta library incorporating unique molecular identifiers was prepared. From the PCR reads, TCRdb called clonotypes with MiXCR, one entry per CDR3 protein. The repertoire holds approximately 210,000 distinct CDR3 sequences, with around a sixth as singletons. The sequences come from PBMCs, mostly from graft donor cells, collected 360 days after TCRalphabeta/CD19-depleted stem cell transplant. These receptors came from a male patient aged 2 to 10 who had a stem cell transplant for acute lymphoblastic leukemia, so the T cells may come from the graft donor.

V gene TRBV2 combines with J gene TRBJ1-4; D remains ambiguous. Germline CDR1 SNHLY, CDR2 FYNNEI. The CDR3 has 16 residues. V was trimmed by 3 bases and J by 6 bases, leaving 17 bases between them. The DNA for the CDR3 is TGTGCCAGCAGTGACTATTTCAGAAACTCTGATGAAAAACTGTTTTTT. It encodes CASSDYFRNSDEKLFF.

This clonotype has just a few counts. The chain joins TRBV10-2 to TRBJ1-1; D ambiguous. Trimming took 7 bases from V and 3 from J, leaving 6 bases between them. This CDR3 has 11 amino acids. In germline, CDR1 is WSHSY, CDR2 SAAADI. CDR3 in DNA: TGCGCCAGCACCACCTACACTGAAGCTTTCTTT. The encoded protein is CASTTYTEAFF.

This clonotype was observed a handful of times. The V call is TRBV12-3 or TRBV12-4, the J call TRBJ2-7, with 7 bases lining up with TRBD1. V dropped 4 bases and J dropped 9; count of bases not matched to a gene: 9. The CDR3 has 13 amino acids. CDR3 nucleotide sequence: TGTGCCAGCAGTTCCAAGACAGGGCCTCTGCAGTACTTC. It codes for CASSSKTGPLQYF.

V is TRBV4-2 and J is TRBJ2-2, with D uncertain. V lost 4 bases, J lost 0 bases, and 9 bases lay in between. CDR3 length: 15 residues. Germline V gives CDR1 LGHNA, CDR2 YNFKEQ. CDR3 region: CASSPLRSNTGELFF. CDR3 in DNA: TGTGCCAGCAGCCCCCTACGGTCGAACACCGGGGAGCTGTTTTTT.

V is TRBV20-1 and J is TRBJ2-3; the D is unclear. CDR3 length: 10 residues. CDR1 is DFQATT, CDR2 SNEGSKA, per germline (reference sequence). CDR3 sequence: CRVGEDTQYF. DNA for the CDR3: TGCAGGGTTGGGGAAGATACGCAGTATTTT.

The gene calls are TRBV7-9 and TRBJ2-7, with no clear D. The CDR3 is 11 amino acids. Trimming took 2 bases from V and 5 from J, leaving 4 bases between them. In germline, CDR1 is SEHNR, CDR2 FQNEAQ (reference sequence). The CDR3 nucleotides read TGTGCCAGCAGCTTATACGACGAGCAGTACTTC. Amino acids: CASSLYDEQYF.

The rearrangement uses TRBV12-3 or TRBV12-4 and TRBJ2-5, with TRBD2 matching 8 bases. The J segment lost 5 bases and the V segment lost 5 bases, leaving 4 bases of the junction unmatched. This CDR3 region has 13 residues. CDR3 amino acids: CASSVSGVETQYF. The CDR3 DNA follows: TGTGCCAGCAGTGTTAGCGGGGTTGAGACCCAGTACTTC.

This clonotype was seen repeatedly, ten times or more. The chain employs TRBV7-9 and TRBJ2-6; D ambiguous. CDR1 is SEHNR, CDR2 FQNEAQ, per germline (reference sequence). The CDR3 totals 14 residues. V gave up 8 bases and J gave up 0 bases, with 8 bases separating them. The CDR3: CASDVDSGANVLTF. The CDR3 region has the DNA TGTGCCAGCGACGTGGACTCTGGGGCCAACGTCCTGACTTTC.

The rearrangement uses TRBV27 and TRBJ1-1; no clear D. V lost 6 bases and J 3 bases, leaving 14 bases between the germline ends. Germline V lookup: CDR1 MNHEY, CDR2 SMNVEV (reference sequence). The CDR3 spans 14 residues. Written as DNA, the CDR3 is TGTGCCAGCAGGATCGGGGTTCTGGACACTGAAGCTTTCTTT. Amino acid sequence: CASRIGVLDTEAFF.

This clonotype was counted between two and nine times. The chain is built from TRBV7-6 and TRBJ1-6; D is uncertain. CDR1 and CDR2 from the germline V gene are SGHVS and FNYEAQ. V gave up 0 bases and J gave up 7 bases, with 10 bases separating them. The CDR3 covers 15 residues. The CDR3 reads CASSLAAAGNSPLHF. The CDR3 coding sequence is TGTGCCAGCAGCTTAGCGGCGGCTGGCAATTCACCCCTCCACTTT.

This clonotype was detected a few times. The chain carries TRBV4-1 and TRBJ2-2; D is tentatively TRBD1 or TRBD2 (5 bases each). Germline CDR1 and CDR2: MGHRA and YSYEKL. V lost 4 bases and J lost 1, with 10 bases in between. The CDR3 runs to 15 residues. The CDR3 coding sequence is TGCGCCAGCAGCCTTATGGGGGAGAACACCGGGGAGCTGTTTTTT. Translation gives CASSLMGENTGELFF.

This clonotype came up a few times. The genes are TRBV5-1 and TRBJ2-5; D is uncertain. The CDR3 totals 15 residues. Germline CDR1 reads SGHRS; CDR2 reads YFSETQ. V was trimmed by 4 bases and J by 3 bases, leaving 16 bases between them. The CDR3 DNA is TGCGCCAGCAGCCCCACCCCATACAGAAAAGAGACCCAGTACTTC. Residues: CASSPTPYRKETQYF.

This clonotype was observed a few times. The chain links TRBV20-1 to TRBJ2-7; D is possibly TRBD1 (5 bases). Looked up from germline, CDR1 is DFQATT and CDR2 is SNEGSKA (reference sequence). V lost 3 bases and J lost 0, with 18 bases in between. This CDR3 comprises 16 residues. This chain's CDR3 is CSARYLQGIDSYEQYF. The CDR3 DNA sequence: TGCAGTGCTAGGTACCTGCAGGGCATTGACTCCTACGAGCAGTACTTC.

A few counts support this clonotype. The rearrangement uses TRBV7-2 and TRBJ2-3; perhaps TRBD2 as D (7 bases). Germline V gene data show CDR1 as SGHTA and CDR2 as FQGNSA. Trimming pared 5 bases from V and 2 bases from J, leaving 17 bases between. This CDR3 region has 16 residues. The CDR3 DNA is TGTGCCAGCAGCCCACGGGGGGCTACCAACACAGATACGCAGTATTTT. It codes for CASSPRGATNTDTQYF.

The chain uses TRBV29-1 and TRBJ2-3, with a weak D call TRBD1 (6 bases). Trimming removed 3 bases at V and 0 bases at J, with 7 bases between. Germline values: CDR1 SQVTM, CDR2 ANQGSEA. The CDR3 is 13 residues long. The CDR3 region has the DNA TGCAGCGTTGATAGGGGGAGCACAGATACGCAGTATTTT. Protein product: CSVDRGSTDTQYF.

In the case of this clonotype: The CDR3 does not end in the conserved phenylalanine or tryptophan, so this is likely a read error. The chain carries TRBV7-9 and TRBJ1-2; TRBD1 matches 8 bases. Germline V gives CDR1 SEHNR, CDR2 FQNEAQ (reference sequence). There are 14 residues in the CDR3. The J segment lost 6 bases and the V segment lost 5 bases, leaving 8 bases of the junction unmatched. CDR3 nucleotide sequence: TGTGCCAGCAGCCCAACGACAGGGGCGGATGGCTACACCTAC. It specifies CASSPTTGADGYTY.

The V and J genes are TRBV6-2 or TRBV6-3 and TRBJ2-7, with 10 nucleotides matching TRBD1. The CDR3 contains 15 residues. Germline CDR1 MNHEY, CDR2 SVGEGT. V lost 6 bases to trimming and J lost 4 bases; unmatched junction nucleotides: 9. The CDR3 region is CASSPAPGQGYEQYF. The DNA for the CDR3 is TGTGCCAGCAGCCCCGCCCCGGGACAGGGGTACGAGCAGTACTTC.

J is TRBJ2-7 and V is TRBV5-1; weak D call: TRBD2 (6 bases). Germline assignment: CDR1 SGHRS and CDR2 YFSETQ. CDR3 length: 15 amino acids. V lost 1 base and J lost 1, with 12 bases in between. CDR3 sequence reads: CASSLQGGKSYEQYF. The CDR3 coding sequence is TGCGCCAGCAGCTTGCAGGGAGGAAAGTCCTACGAGCAGTACTTC.

This clonotype came up many times. V and J are TRBV6-5 and TRBJ2-7; no clear D. The CDR3 loop spans 15 amino acids. The germline V gene encodes CDR1 MNHEY and CDR2 SVGAGI. V lost 0 bases, J lost 0 bases, and 9 bases lay in between. CDR3 loop: CASSYSTAYSYEQYF. DNA for the CDR3: TGTGCCAGCAGTTACTCCACAGCCTACTCCTACGAGCAGTACTTC.

The chain uses TRBV9 and TRBJ2-5; 10 bases line up with TRBD1. Germline CDR1 reads SGDLS; CDR2 reads YYNGEE. CDR3 size: 15 residues. V was pared by 0 bases and J by 2 bases, with 1 base of the junction left unmatched. The CDR3 nucleotides are TGTGCCAGCAGCGTAGGGACAGGGGGTCAAGAGACCCAGTACTTC. Translation: CASSVGTGGQETQYF.

This clonotype was detected only a few times. The genes are TRBV7-9 and TRBJ2-7; 12 nucleotides match TRBD2. V shed 1 base, J shed 0 bases, and the junction held 4 bases outside the gene matches. Germline CDR1 SEHNR, CDR2 FQNEAQ (reference sequence). CDR3 length equals 17 residues. This chain's CDR3 is CASSLVETSGSSYEQYF. CDR3 bases: TGTGCCAGCAGCTTAGTCGAGACTAGCGGGAGCTCCTACGAGCAGTACTTC.

The rearrangement links TRBV3-1 to TRBJ2-3; 11 bases fit TRBD2. V was pared by 6 bases and J by 0 bases, with 5 bases of the junction left unmatched. Germline V lookup: CDR1 LGHDT, CDR2 YNNKEL (reference sequence). The CDR3 extends over 16 amino acids. CDR3 amino acids: CASRGGLAASTDTQYF. DNA for the CDR3: TGTGCCAGCAGAGGGGGACTAGCGGCAAGCACAGATACGCAGTATTTT.

The CDR3 nucleotides are TGTGCCATCAGTGAGAGTTCTAGAGCCGGGGAGCTGTTTTTT. It translates to CAISESSRAGELFF. The chain is built from TRBV10-3 and TRBJ2-2; D call uncertain. This CDR3 comprises 14 residues. The germline V gene has CDR1 ENHRY and CDR2 SYGVKD. V was cut by 2 bases and J by 6 bases, with 10 bases left in between.

The rearrangement uses TRBV5-1 and TRBJ2-3, with 9 bases fitting TRBD1. V dropped 4 bases and J dropped 5; count of bases not matched to a gene: 14. CDR1 SGHRS and CDR2 YFSETQ come from the germline V gene. This CDR3 comprises 17 residues. Written as DNA, the CDR3 is TGCGCCAGCAGCGCATACTCACAGGGGGCGCCCTTAGATACGCAGTATTTT. It translates to CASSAYSQGAPLDTQYF.

A few counts support this clonotype. The chain has TRBV5-1 and TRBJ1-1, with D tentatively TRBD1 (5 bases). The CDR3 has 16 residues. Germline V gene lookup returns CDR1 SGHRS and CDR2 YFSETQ. Deletions cut 0 bases from V and 1 base from J, with 13 bases between. In DNA form, the CDR3 reads TGCGCCAGCAGCTTGGCTCAGGGTCGGCCGAACACTGAAGCTTTCTTT. Its translation is CASSLAQGRPNTEAFF.

This clonotype has ten or more counts. The rearrangement joins TRBV6-5 to TRBJ2-1; TRBD1 matches at 7 bases. Germline V CDR1 and CDR2: MNHEY, SVGAGI. The V segment lost 6 bases and the J segment 7 bases; nucleotides outside the gene matches: 6. This CDR3 is built from 13 residues. CDR3 sequence (DNA): TGTGCCAGCAGCCTTGTACAGGGGAATGAGCAGTTCTTC. It encodes CASSLVQGNEQFF.

This clonotype turned up a few times. This chain uses TRBV5-1 with TRBJ2-1; tentative D call: TRBD2 (5 bases). The CDR3 sequence is 15 residues long. Trimming cost V 4 bases and J 7 bases, with 18 bases left between them. CDR1 SGHRS and CDR2 YFSETQ come from the germline V gene. DNA of the CDR3: TGCGCCAGCAGCCCTTTCGGGGTTGATCGTAATGAGCAGTTCTTC. It yields the protein CASSPFGVDRNEQFF.

The V gene is TRBV27, the J gene TRBJ1-6; D gene ambiguous. The V gene lost 0 bases and the J gene lost 9 bases, with 12 bases spanning the gap. CDR1 is MNHEY and CDR2 is SMNVEV in the germline V gene (reference sequence). The CDR3 sequence is 15 residues long. CDR3 residues: CASSLSPGNCSPLHF. The CDR3 region has the DNA TGTGCCAGCAGTTTATCGCCGGGGAATTGTTCACCCCTCCACTTT.

In its sample, this clonotype was seen a few times. The junction shows a germline mismatch at one end, possibly a read error. This chain uses TRBV4-2 with TRBJ1-2, with D possibly matching TRBD1 (5 bases). Per germline, CDR1 LGHNA and CDR2 YNFKEQ. This CDR3 is 16 amino acids long. The CDR3 region is CASSQGLQQEHYGYTF. The CDR3 region has the DNA TGTGCCAGCAGCCAAGGGCTCCAACAGGAACACTACGGCTACACCTTC.

The chain is built from TRBV15 and TRBJ2-5, with unresolved D. Per the germline V gene, CDR1 is LNHNV and CDR2 is YYDKDF (reference sequence). The CDR3 extends over 14 amino acids. V lost 3 bases and J lost 5, with 13 bases in between. In nucleotides, the CDR3 is TGTGCCACCAGCAGTACCTGGTTGGAGGAGACCCAGTACTTC. Translation gives CATSSTWLEETQYF.